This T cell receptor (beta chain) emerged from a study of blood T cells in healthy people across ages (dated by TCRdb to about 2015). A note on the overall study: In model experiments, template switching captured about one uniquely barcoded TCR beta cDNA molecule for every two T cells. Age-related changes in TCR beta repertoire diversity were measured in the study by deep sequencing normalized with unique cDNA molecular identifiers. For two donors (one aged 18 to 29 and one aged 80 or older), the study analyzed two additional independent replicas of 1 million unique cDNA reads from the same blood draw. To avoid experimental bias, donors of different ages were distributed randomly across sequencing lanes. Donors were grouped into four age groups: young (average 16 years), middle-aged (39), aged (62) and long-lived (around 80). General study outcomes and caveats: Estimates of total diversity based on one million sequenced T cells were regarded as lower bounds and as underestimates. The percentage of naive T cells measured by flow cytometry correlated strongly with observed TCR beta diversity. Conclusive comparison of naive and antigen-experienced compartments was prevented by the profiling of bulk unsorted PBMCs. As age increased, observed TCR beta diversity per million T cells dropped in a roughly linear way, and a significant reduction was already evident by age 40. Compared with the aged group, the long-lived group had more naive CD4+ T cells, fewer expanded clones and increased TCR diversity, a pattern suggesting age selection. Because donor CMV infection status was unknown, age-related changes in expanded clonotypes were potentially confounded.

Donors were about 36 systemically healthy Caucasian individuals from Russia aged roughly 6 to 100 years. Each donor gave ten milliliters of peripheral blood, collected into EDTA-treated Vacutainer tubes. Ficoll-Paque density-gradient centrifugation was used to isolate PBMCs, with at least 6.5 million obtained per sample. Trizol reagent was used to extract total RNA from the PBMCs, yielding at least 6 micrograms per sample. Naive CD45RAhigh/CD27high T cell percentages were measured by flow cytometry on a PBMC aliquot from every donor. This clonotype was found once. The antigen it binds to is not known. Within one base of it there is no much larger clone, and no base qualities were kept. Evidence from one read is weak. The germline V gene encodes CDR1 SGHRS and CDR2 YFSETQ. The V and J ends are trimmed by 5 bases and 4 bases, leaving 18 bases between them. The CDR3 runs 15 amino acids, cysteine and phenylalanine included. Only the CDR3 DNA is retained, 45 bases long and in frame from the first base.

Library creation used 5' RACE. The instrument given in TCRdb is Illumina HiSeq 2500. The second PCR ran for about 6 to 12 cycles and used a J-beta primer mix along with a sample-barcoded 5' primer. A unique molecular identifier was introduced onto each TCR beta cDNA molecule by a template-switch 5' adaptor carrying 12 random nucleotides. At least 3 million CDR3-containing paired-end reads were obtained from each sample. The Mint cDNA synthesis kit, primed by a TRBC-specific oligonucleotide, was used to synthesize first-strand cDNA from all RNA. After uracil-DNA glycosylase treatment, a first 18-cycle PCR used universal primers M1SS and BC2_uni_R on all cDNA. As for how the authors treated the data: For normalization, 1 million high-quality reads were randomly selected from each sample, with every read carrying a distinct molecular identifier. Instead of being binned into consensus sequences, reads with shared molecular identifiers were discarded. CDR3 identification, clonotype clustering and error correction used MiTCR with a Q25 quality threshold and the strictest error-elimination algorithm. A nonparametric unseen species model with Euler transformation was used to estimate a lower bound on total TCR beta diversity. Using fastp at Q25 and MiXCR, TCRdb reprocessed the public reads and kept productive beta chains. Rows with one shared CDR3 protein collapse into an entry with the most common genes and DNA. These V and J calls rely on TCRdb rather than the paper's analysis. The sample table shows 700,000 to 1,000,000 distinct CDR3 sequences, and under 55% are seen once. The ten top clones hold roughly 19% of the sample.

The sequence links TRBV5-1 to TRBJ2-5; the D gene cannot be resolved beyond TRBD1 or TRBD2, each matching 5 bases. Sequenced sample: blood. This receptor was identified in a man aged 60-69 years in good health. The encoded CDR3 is CASSWQGAKGETQYF. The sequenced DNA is TGCGCCAGCAGTTGGCAGGGAGCTAAAGGAGAGACCCAGTACTTC.